These 4 T cell receptor beta chains were all obtained from the same sample, sequenced in a study of OX40 agonist ivuxolimab in advanced cancers. Using immunoSEQ multiplex PCR, the repertoire was profiled, and TCRdb retains in-frame clones only, with some absent. The sample holds 65,000 to 95,000 clones, more than 80% seen once. The sequencing used CD4+ or CD8+ T cells sorted from blood, collected in a trial of the OX40 agonist ivuxolimab. The origin of the receptors is an adult with an advanced solid tumor such as melanoma, head and neck, liver or kidney cancer.

V usage is TRBV19 and J usage is TRBJ2-1; TRBD2 agrees at 13 bases. V lost 5 bases, J lost 8 bases, and 6 bases stayed unmatched. From germline, CDR1 is LNHDA and CDR2 SQIVND (reference sequence). This CDR3 region has 15 residues. The CDR3 nucleotides read TGTGCCAGTAGTTCTGGGACTAGCGGGAACGATGAGCAGTTCTTC. Amino acid sequence: CASSSGTSGNDEQFF.

This rearrangement joins TRBV4-3 to TRBJ1-4; maybe TRBD1 (6 bases). V gave up 4 bases and J gave up 4 bases, with 13 bases separating them. The CDR3 is 15 residues long. Germline values: CDR1 LGHNA, CDR2 YSLEER. CDR3 sequence reads: CASSLEGGGNEKLFF. CDR3 bases: TGCGCCAGCAGCCTCGAAGGGGGAGGTAATGAAAAACTGTTTTTT.

The rearrangement uses TRBV5-6 and TRBJ1-1, with D tentatively TRBD1 (5 bases). V gave up 1 base and J gave up 5 bases, with 9 bases separating them. The CDR3 contains 13 residues. Germline CDR1 reads SGHDT; CDR2 reads YYEEEE. The CDR3 here is CASSLTGPTEAFF. Here the CDR3 DNA reads TGTGCCAGCAGCTTGACAGGACCAACTGAAGCTTTCTTT.

The chain joins TRBV7-9 to TRBJ2-2, with 11 bases lining up with TRBD1. Germline V gives CDR1 SEHNR, CDR2 FQNEAQ (reference sequence). The CDR3 loop spans 16 amino acids. Germline trimming cut 3 bases from V and 5 bases from J; bases unmatched to any gene: 5. The CDR3 loop reads CASSFRTGGRTGELFF. DNA of the CDR3: TGTGCCAGCAGCTTCCGGACAGGGGGCAGGACCGGGGAGCTGTTTTTT. Full variable domain (remainder filled in from reference TRBV7-9 and TRBJ2-2): DTGVSQNPRHKITKRGQNVTFRCDPISEHNRLYWYRQTLGQGPEFLTYFQNEAQLEKSRLLSDRFSAERPKGSFSTLEIQRTEQGDSAMYLCASSFRTGGRTGELFFGEGSRLTVL.